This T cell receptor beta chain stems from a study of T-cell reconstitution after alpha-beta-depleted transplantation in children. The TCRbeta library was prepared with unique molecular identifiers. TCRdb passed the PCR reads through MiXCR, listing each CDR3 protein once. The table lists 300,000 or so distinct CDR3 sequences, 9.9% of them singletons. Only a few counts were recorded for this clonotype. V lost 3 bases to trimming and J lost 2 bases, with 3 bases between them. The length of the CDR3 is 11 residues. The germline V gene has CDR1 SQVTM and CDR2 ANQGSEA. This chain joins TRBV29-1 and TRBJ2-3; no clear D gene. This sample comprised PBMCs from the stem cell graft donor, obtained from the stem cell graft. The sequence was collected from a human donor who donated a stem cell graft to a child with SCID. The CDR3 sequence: CSVENTDTQYF. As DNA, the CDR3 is TGCAGCGTTGAGAACACAGATACGCAGTATTTT.